This T cell receptor beta chain was obtained from a study of lymphopenia after photon versus proton radiotherapy. Points from the study as a whole: After lymphocyte nadir, photon-treated repertoires showed oligoclonal expansion, especially CD8+ Temra. Under photons, naive T cells and diversity fell while effector/memory populations rose.

Points on this clone: What it recognizes is unknown.

Libraries were prepared by immunoSEQ multiplex PCR; TCRdb keeps only in-frame clonotypes and omits some of them. Among more than 70,000 clones listed, 80% to 90% were seen once. The sample in question was peripheral blood, obtained from a patient treated with proton-based radiotherapy. This receptor was obtained from a man aged 60-69 years with pancreatic cancer.

CDR3 DNA: TGTGCCAGCAGCTACTTCTACGAGCAGTACTTC. It yields the protein CASSYFYEQYF. The chain joins TRBV7-9 to TRBJ2-7; D not resolved. CDR3 length: 11 amino acids. Trimming pared 4 bases from V and 3 bases from J, leaving 4 bases between. The germline gives CDR1 SEHNR, CDR2 FQNEAQ (reference sequence). Supplemented by reference TRBV7-9 and TRBJ2-7, the full variable domain reads DTGVSQNPRHKITKRGQNVTFRCDPISEHNRLYWYRQTLGQGPEFLTYFQNEAQLEKSRLLSDRFSAERPKGSFSTLEIQRTEQGDSAMYLCASSYFYEQYFGPGTRLTVT.